This is a list of T cell receptor beta chains from one sample in a study of blood T cell repertoires in COVID-19. Generated by immunoSEQ multiplex PCR, the TCRdb table keeps only in-frame clones and is missing some. This sample has 250,000 to 350,000 clones, with roughly 87% found just once. Sequencing input: peripheral blood. These TCRs come from a woman aged 50 to 60 who had recovered from COVID-19. CDR3s include the opening cysteine and the closing phenylalanine or tryptophan. Fields, in order: V gene, D gene, J gene, clone size, CDR3 DNA, CDR3 protein. The D gene is left open where the match is weak. Where a row states a size, it is once, few, many or the class of an expanded clone; other rows omit it.

>TRBV5-1|-|TRBJ1-1|-
TGCGCCAGCAGCTTGTCAGGGGACACTGAAGCTTTCTTT
CASSLSGDTEAFF
>TRBV3-1/TRBV3-2|-|TRBJ2-7|-
TGTGCCAGCAGCCGAGGGACTGCCGGCTCCTACGAGCAGTACTTC
CASSRGTAGSYEQYF
>TRBV7-8|-|TRBJ2-1|-
TGTGCCAGCAGCTTTAATCATCCGGGCTCCAGGGTCAATGAGCAGTTCTTC
CASSFNHPGSRVNEQFF
>TRBV7-9|-|TRBJ1-2|-
TGTGCCAGCAGCTTATCTCGTAACTATGGCTACACCTTC
CASSLSRNYGYTF
>TRBV18|TRBD1|TRBJ2-7|-
TGTGCCAGCTCACCCGGACAGGGTCTCTCCTACGAGCAGTACTTC
CASSPGQGLSYEQYF
>TRBV18|TRBD1|TRBJ1-1|-
TGTGCCAGCTCACCACCGCAGGGGGCTCTGACTGAAGCTTTCTTT
CASSPPQGALTEAFF
>TRBV18|TRBD1|TRBJ2-7|-
TGTGCCAGCTCACGTGGACAGGGGGGATTGGGCGAGCAGTACTTC
CASSRGQGGLGEQYF
>TRBV9|TRBD1|TRBJ1-2|-
TGTGCCAGCAGCGCAAACAGGGGAAATGGCTACACCTTC
CASSANRGNGYTF
>TRBV5-4|-|TRBJ2-7|once
TGTGCCAGCAGCTTGGGGGAGGCCTACGAGCAGTACTTC
CASSLGEAYEQYF
>TRBV4-1|-|TRBJ1-2|-
TGCGCCAGCAGCCTTACCGGGACTTTGTATGGCTACACCTTC
CASSLTGTLYGYTF
>TRBV10-3|TRBD1|TRBJ1-5|-
TGTGCCATCAGTGAGTCAAGGCCAGGGGGCGGGAATCAGCCCCAGCATTTT
CAISESRPGGGNQPQHF
>TRBV28|-|TRBJ1-1|-
TGTGCCAGCATCCGTGGGGGGGGAACTGAAGCTTTCTTT
CASIRGGGTEAFF
>TRBV5-4|-|TRBJ1-1|-
TGTGCCAGCAGCCCCGTAAAGAACACTGAAGCTTTCTTT
CASSPVKNTEAFF
>TRBV7-6|TRBD2|TRBJ2-5|once
TGTGCCAGCAGCCCCGTTGGCGGGGGGGCCCGGGAGACCCAGTACTTC
CASSPVGGGARETQYF
>TRBV11-2|-|TRBJ1-2|-
TGTGCCAGCAGCTTAGGGAGGTTGAGCTACACCTTC
CASSLGRLSYTF
>TRBV5-1|-|TRBJ1-1|-
TGCGCCAGCAGCTTGGTGGCGGGGGTCACTGAAGCTTTCTTT
CASSLVAGVTEAFF
>TRBV9|TRBD1|TRBJ1-1|-
TGTGCCAGCAGCGTGAGCCAGGGGGCGGGAACTGAAGCTTTCTTT
CASSVSQGAGTEAFF
>TRBV6-5|-|TRBJ1-5|-
TGTGCCAGCAGTTACCGAGGGGGGGATCAGCCCCAGCATTTT
CASSYRGGDQPQHF
>TRBV7-2|TRBD1|TRBJ2-7|-
TGTGCCAGCAGCTTAGACAGGGGAAGTTGGTACGAGCAGTACTTC
CASSLDRGSWYEQYF
>TRBV27|TRBD1|TRBJ1-5|-
TGTGCCAGCAGGTCCTCCACCGGGACAGGGGGCAATCAGCCCCAGCATTTT
CASRSSTGTGGNQPQHF
>TRBV29-1|-|TRBJ1-1|-
TGCAGCGTTGATTGGGGGGGGACTGAAGCTTTCTTT
CSVDWGGTEAFF
>TRBV5-8|-|TRBJ2-3|-
TGTGCCAGCAGCTGGGGGCCGACAGTCACAGATACGCAGTATTTT
CASSWGPTVTDTQYF
>TRBV6-2/TRBV6-3|TRBD1|TRBJ1-5|once
TGTGCCAGCAGTGAGGGGGCTGGGACTCCCCAGCATTTT
CASSEGAGTPQHF
>TRBV18|TRBD2|TRBJ2-1|-
TGTGCCAGCTCTAGGAGACTAGCGGGATCGAATGAGCAGTTCTTC
CASSRRLAGSNEQFF
>TRBV2|-|TRBJ1-5|-
TGTGCCAGCAGACAAACAAATAATCAGCCCCAGCATTTT
CASRQTNNQPQHF
>TRBV5-1|-|TRBJ1-1|-
TGCGCCAGCAGCTTGGAGCAGGGAGGACGTTTCCTCGCACAAGCTTTCTTT
CASSLEQGGRFLAQAFF
>TRBV19|-|TRBJ2-7|-
TGTGCCAGTGGTTTTGGGGGCATCGGTAACGAGCAGTACTTC
CASGFGGIGNEQYF
>TRBV7-2|-|TRBJ2-2|-
TGTGCCAGCAGTCGCCACAGCCAACCCACCGGGGAGCTGTTTTTT
CASSRHSQPTGELFF
>TRBV9|-|TRBJ1-5|-
TGTGCCAGCAGCGTAGGGGAGAGGCAGCCCCAGCATTTT
CASSVGERQPQHF
>TRBV7-2|-|TRBJ2-1|-
TGTGCCAGCAGCCGTGGGGGCGGCTACAATGAGCAGTTCTTC
CASSRGGGYNEQFF
>TRBV7-2|-|TRBJ1-1|-
TGTGCCAGCAGTACGTTGAACAGGGTAGCTTTCTTT
CASSTLNRVAFF
>TRBV29-1|TRBD2|TRBJ2-3|-
TGCAGCGCGACGGGGACTAGCGGGAGCGGGGGCACAGATACGCAGTATTTT
CSATGTSGSGGTDTQYF
>TRBV13|TRBD2|TRBJ2-1|-
TGTGCCAGCTCTGTTAGCGGGAGCAATGAGCAGTTCTTC
CASSVSGSNEQFF
>TRBV4-1|-|TRBJ2-3|-
TGCGCCAGCAGCCAAATCTCCAGTGCAGATACGCAGTATTTT
CASSQISSADTQYF
>TRBV24-1|TRBD1|TRBJ1-2|-
TGTGCCACCAGTGATTCGAGGACAGGGAACTATGGCTACACCTTC
CATSDSRTGNYGYTF
>TRBV19|-|TRBJ1-3|-
TGTGCCAGTAGCTCCCAGACAGGCTACTCTGGAAACACCATATATTTT
CASSSQTGYSGNTIYF
>TRBV5-1|-|TRBJ2-5|-
TGCGCCAGCAGCCCAGGGACTTATCAAGAGACCCAGTACTTC
CASSPGTYQETQYF